The T cell receptor beta chain under discussion was sequenced for a study of CD8 T cells in ankylosing spondylitis. This clonotype appeared many times. Antigen specificity is unknown. TCRdb called the 5' RACE reads again in MiXCR, with one record for every CDR3 protein. The sample has about 180,000 distinct CDR3 sequences; around a tenth are singletons. Study observations and caveats: Prior literature has documented some motif variants in synovial fluid and blood from reactive arthritis.

The V gene's germline CDR1 is SQVTM and CDR2 ANQGSEA. The V and J ends lost 2 bases and 4 bases, in that order; junction bases with no gene match: 3. CDR3 length equals 14 residues. This sequence was found in a female donor with ankylosing spondylitis or in good health (not recorded which). V gene TRBV29-1 combines with J gene TRBJ2-1, with 9 bases lining up with TRBD2. Sequenced input: blood, either unsorted or a sorted T cell fraction (not recorded which). As DNA, the CDR3 is TGCAGCGTTGAACTAGCGGGAAGATACAATGAGCAGTTCTTC. It encodes CSVELAGRYNEQFF.